This T cell receptor beta chain was observed in a study of blood T cell repertoires in COVID-19. Study-level background: Samples taken during acute and convalescent COVID-19 were collected in the United States, Italy and Spain.

V was pared by 7 bases and J by 0 bases, with 11 bases of the junction left unmatched. CDR1 SQVTM and CDR2 ANQGSEA come from the germline V gene. This CDR3 is built from 16 residues. This table comes from immunoSEQ multiplex PCR, and its TCRdb copy is limited to in-frame clones, with some not included. The table has over 200,000 clones, 70% to 90% seen once; the top ten hold just under 0.8%. The sample comprised peripheral blood. The rearrangement links TRBV29-1 to TRBJ1-3, with 8 bases that match TRBD1. The TCR originated in a woman aged 25 to 39 with acute or convalescent COVID-19. The CDR3 DNA reads as TGCAGCGGGACAGGGTTGGATATCGGCTCTGGAAACACCATATATTTT. Translation gives CSGTGLDIGSGNTIYF.